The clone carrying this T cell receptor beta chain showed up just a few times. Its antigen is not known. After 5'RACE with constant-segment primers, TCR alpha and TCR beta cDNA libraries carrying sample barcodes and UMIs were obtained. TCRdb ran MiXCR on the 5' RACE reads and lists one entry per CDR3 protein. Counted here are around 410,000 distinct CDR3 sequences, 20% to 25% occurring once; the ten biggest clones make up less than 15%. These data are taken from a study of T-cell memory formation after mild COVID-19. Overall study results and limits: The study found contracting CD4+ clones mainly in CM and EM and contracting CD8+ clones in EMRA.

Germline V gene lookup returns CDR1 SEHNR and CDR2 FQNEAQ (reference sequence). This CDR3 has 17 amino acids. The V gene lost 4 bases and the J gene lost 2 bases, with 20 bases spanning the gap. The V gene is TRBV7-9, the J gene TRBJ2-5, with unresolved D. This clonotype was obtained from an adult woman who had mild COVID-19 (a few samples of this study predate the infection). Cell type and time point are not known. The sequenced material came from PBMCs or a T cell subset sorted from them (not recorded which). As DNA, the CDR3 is TGTGCCAGCAGCTCTCCCTTAGAAAGTGTTGGTCAAGAGACCCAGTACTTC. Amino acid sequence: CASSSPLESVGQETQYF.